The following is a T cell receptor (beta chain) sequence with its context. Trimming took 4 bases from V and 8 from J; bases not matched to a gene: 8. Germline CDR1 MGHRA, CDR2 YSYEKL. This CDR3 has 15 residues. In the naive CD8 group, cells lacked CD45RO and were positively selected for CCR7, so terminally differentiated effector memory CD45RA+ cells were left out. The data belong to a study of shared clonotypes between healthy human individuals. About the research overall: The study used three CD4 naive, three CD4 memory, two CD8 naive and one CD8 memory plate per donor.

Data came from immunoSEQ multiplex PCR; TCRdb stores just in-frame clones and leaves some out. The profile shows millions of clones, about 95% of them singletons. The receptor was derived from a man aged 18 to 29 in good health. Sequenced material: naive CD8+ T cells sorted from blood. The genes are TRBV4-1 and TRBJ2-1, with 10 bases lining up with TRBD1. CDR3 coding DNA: TGCGCCAGCAGCCCTCGGACAGGGGGGGTCGATGAGCAGTTCTTC. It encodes CASSPRTGGVDEQFF.